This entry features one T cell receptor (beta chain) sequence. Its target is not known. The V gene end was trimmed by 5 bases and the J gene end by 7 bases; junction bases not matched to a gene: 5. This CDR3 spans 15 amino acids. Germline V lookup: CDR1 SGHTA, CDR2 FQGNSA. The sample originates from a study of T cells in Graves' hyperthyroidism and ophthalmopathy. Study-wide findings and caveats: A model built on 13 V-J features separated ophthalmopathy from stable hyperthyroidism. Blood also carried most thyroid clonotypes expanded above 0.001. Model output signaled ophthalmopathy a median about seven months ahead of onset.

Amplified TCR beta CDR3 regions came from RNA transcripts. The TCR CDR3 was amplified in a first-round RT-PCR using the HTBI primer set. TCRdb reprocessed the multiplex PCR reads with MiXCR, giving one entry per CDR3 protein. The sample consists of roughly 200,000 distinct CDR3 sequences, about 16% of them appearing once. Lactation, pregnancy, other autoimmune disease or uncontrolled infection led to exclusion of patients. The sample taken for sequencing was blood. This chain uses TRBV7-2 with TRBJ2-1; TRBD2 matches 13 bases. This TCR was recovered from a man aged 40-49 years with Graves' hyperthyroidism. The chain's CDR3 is CASSTGLAGRNEQFF. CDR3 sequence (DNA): TGTGCCAGCAGCACGGGACTAGCGGGAAGGAATGAGCAGTTCTTC.